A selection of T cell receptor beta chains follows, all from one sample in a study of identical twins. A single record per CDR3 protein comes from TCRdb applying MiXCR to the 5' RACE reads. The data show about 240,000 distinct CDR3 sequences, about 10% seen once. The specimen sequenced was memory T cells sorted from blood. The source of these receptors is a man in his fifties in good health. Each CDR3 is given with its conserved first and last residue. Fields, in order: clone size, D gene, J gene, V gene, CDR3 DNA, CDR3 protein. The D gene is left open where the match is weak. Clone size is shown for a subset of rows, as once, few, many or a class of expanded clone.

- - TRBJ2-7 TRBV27 TGTGCCAGCAGTTTATCCGGGCCCTTGGAGCAGTACTTC CASSLSGPLEQYF
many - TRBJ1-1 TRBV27 TGTGCCAGCAGTCCGGGGGGCCTGGTCGGGACTGAAGCTTTCTTT CASSPGGLVGTEAFF
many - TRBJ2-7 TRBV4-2 TGTGCCAGCAGCCAAGGTGGAGGGACCCGATACGAGCAGTACTTC CASSQGGGTRYEQYF
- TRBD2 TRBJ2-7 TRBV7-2 TGTGCCAGCAGCCTGTGGACTAGCGGGTACGAGCAGTACTTC CASSLWTSGYEQYF
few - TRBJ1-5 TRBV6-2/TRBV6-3 TGTGCCAGCAGTTACGGTCAGAGCAAAGGTCAGCCCCAGCATTTT CASSYGQSKGQPQHF
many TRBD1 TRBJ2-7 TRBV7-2 TGTGCCAGCAGCTTAGAGGACAGGAGAAACTCCTACGAGCAGTACTTC CASSLEDRRNSYEQYF
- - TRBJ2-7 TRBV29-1 TGCAGCGTTACGTCCAGCCTCTACGAGCAGTACTTC CSVTSSLYEQYF
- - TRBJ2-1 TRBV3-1 TGTGCCAGCAGCCAATCGGGACGATCGGTTGAGCAGTTCTTC CASSQSGRSVEQFF
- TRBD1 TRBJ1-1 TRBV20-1 TGCAGTGCTAGGCAGGGGGTGATGAGGACTGAAGCTTTCTTT CSARQGVMRTEAFF
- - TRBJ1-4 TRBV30 TGTGCCTGGATGGGGGCCTCTAATGAAAAACTGTTTTTT CAWMGASNEKLFF
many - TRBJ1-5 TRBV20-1 TGCAGTGCTAGAGTCCACAGCGGGCCCCAGCATTTT CSARVHSGPQHF
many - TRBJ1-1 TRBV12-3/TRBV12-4 TGTGCCAGCAGTCAGGGAATGGGCACTGAAGCTTTCTTT CASSQGMGTEAFF